This T cell receptor beta chain was obtained from a study of T-cell reconstitution after alpha-beta-depleted transplantation in children (dated by TCRdb to 2016 to 2017). Background for the entire study: Using TCR repertoire profiling, the study quantitatively followed how T-cell immune reconstitution unfolded in children after TCRalphabeta/CD19-depleted allogeneic hematopoietic cell transplantation.

There are 15 amino acids in the CDR3, from cysteine to phenylalanine inclusive. Just the 45-base CDR3 DNA is kept, in frame starting at base 1. CDR1 and CDR2, per the germline V gene (reference sequence), are SGHAT and FQDESV. V is trimmed back by 3 bases and J by 6 bases, and the junction contains 8 bases that no gene match accounts for. About this clonotype itself: No cognate antigen has been identified for it. No base quality information exists; no much larger clone differs at one position.

The paper as a whole reports these results and caveats: Hyperexpanded clone frequencies declined over subsequent months; after one year, T-cell counts and TCRbeta diversity were mostly attributed to newly produced T cells. The high TCRbeta diversity at day 60 in some patients was ascribed to recipient T cells and intrathymic progenitors that had survived conditioning. The apparently early recovery of alphabetaT-cell counts about two months after transplant reportedly depended on only several hundred rapidly expanded clones that came from non-depleted graft cells.

The library was made by PCR. Data came from an Illumina HiSeq 2500. TCR libraries were prepared with molecular barcoding, using unique molecular identifiers to normalize TCRbeta repertoire quantification. TCRdb reworked the public reads: Q25 trimming with fastp, MiXCR clone assembly, productive beta chains retained. CDR3 protein duplicates are merged, each entry listing the most common genes and DNA. The sample table lists about 500,000 distinct CDR3 sequences, over 10% of them with a count of one. 13% to 15% of the sample goes to the ten largest clones. Interpreted using the paper, the treatment or condition label stands for: allogeneic hematopoietic cell transplantation with graft depleted of TCRalphabeta T cells and CD19 B cells. Transplant recipients were children who received TCRalphabeta/CD19-depleted allogeneic hematopoietic cell grafts.

Sequencing used PBMCs, mostly from graft donor cells, obtained 180 days after TCRalphabeta/CD19-depleted stem cell transplant. The receptor chain draws on TRBV11-1 and TRBJ2-3, with 8 bases aligning to TRBD2. The TCR originated in a female patient between 2 and 15 years old who had a stem cell transplant for aplastic anemia, so the T cells may come from the graft donor. In nucleotides, the sequence is TGTGCCAGCAGCTTCACGGGTCTAGCGGGTGATACGCAGTATTTT. It specifies CASSFTGLAGDTQYF.